This TCR beta chain was captured in a study of cytomegalovirus exposure and HLA in healthy donors. Study at large: In a later analysis, it was reported that the roughly 120 validation repertoires had been produced on the same platform as the roughly 650 repertoires belonging to the first cohort. General study points: The authors enumerated some 160 TCR beta chains as linked to cytomegalovirus.

The CDR3 consists of 12 residues. Germline CDR1 is SGHVS and CDR2 is FQNEAQ. Trimming removed 5 bases at V and 1 base at J, with 5 bases between. Worth noting for this clone: Its cognate antigen is unknown.

The protocol was immunoSEQ multiplex PCR, while the TCRdb copy is restricted to in-frame clones and leaves out a portion. The sample shows 250,000 or so clones, 90% of them seen only once. The genes are TRBV7-8 and TRBJ1-1; D is unresolved. The TCR comes from a woman aged 18-29 years in good health and CMV-seronegative. The sequencing input was PBMCs. CDR3 region: CASSTGNTEAFF. The CDR3 DNA sequence: TGTGCCAGCAGCACCGGGAACACTGAAGCTTTCTTT. The full variable domain, rest sourced from reference TRBV7-8 and TRBJ1-1, is GAGVSQSPRYKVAKRGQDVALRCDPISGHVSLFWYQQALGQGPEFLTYFQNEAQLDKSGLPSDRFFAERPEGSVSTLKIQRTQQEDSAVYLCASSTGNTEAFFGQGTRLTVV.